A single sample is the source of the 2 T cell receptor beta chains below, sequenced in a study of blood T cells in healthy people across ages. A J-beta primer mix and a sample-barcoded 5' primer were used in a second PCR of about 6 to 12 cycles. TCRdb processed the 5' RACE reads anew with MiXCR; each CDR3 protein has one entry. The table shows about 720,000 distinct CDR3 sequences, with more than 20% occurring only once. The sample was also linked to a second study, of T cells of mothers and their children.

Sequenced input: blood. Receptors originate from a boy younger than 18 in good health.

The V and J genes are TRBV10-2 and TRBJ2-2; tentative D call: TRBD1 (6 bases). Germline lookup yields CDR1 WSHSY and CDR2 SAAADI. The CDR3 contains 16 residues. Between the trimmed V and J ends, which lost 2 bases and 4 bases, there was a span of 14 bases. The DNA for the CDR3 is TGCGCCAGCAGTGAGAATACTGGGGGCTCCACCGGGGAGCTGTTTTTT. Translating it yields CASSENTGGSTGELFF.

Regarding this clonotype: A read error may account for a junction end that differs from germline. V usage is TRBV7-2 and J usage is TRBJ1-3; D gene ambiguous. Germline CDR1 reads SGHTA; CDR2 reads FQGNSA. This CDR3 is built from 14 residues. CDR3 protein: CASRLQVAANTICF. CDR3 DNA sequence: TGTGCCAGCAGACTCCAGGTTGCGGCAAACACCATATGTTTT.